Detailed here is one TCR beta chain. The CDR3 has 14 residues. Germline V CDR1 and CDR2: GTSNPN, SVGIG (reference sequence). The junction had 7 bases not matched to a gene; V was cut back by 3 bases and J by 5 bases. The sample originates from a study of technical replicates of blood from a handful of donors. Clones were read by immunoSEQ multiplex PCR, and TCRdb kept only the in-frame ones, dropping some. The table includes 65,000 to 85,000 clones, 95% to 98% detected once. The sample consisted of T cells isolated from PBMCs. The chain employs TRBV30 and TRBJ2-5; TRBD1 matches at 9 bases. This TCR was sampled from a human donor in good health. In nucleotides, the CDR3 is TGTGCCTGGAGGGACAGGGGAGAAATGGAGACCCAGTACTTC. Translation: CAWRDRGEMETQYF.